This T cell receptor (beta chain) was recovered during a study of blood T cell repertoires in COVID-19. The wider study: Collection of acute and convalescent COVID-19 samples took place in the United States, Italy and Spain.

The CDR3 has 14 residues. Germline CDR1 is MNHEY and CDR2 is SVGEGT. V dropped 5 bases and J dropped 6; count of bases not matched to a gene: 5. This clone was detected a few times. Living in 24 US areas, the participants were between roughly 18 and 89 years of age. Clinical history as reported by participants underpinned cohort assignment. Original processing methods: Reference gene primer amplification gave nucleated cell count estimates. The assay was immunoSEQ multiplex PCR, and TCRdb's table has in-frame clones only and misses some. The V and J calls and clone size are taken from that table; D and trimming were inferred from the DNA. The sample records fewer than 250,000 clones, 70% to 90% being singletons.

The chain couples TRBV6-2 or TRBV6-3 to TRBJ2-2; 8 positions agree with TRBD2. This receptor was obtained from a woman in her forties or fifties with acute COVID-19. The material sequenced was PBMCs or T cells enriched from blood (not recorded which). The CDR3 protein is CASSPLAAAGELFF. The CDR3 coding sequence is TGTGCCAGCAGTCCACTAGCGGCGGCCGGGGAGCTGTTTTTT.